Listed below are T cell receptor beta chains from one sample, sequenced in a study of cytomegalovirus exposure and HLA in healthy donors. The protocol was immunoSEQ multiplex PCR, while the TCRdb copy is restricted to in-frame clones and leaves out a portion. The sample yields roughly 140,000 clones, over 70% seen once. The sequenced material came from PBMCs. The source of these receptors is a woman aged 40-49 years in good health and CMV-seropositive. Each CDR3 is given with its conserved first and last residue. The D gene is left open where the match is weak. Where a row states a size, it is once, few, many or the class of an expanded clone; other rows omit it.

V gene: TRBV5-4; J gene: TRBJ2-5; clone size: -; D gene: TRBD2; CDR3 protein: CASSFGIPAGGQETQYF; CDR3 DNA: TGTGCCAGCAGCTTTGGTATCCCAGCGGGGGGACAAGAGACCCAGTACTTC
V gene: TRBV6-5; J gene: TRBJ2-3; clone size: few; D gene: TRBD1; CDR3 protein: CASSSSGTGGFRAQYF; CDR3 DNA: TGTGCCAGCAGTTCTTCCGGGACAGGGGGTTTCCGTGCGCAGTATTTT
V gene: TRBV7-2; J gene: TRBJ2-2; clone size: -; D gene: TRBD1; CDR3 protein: CASSLPGQTGELFF; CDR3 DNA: TGTGCCAGCAGCTTACCGGGACAGACCGGGGAGCTGTTTTTT
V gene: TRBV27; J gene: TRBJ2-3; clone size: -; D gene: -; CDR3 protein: CASSSLRGTDTQYF; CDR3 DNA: TGTGCCAGCAGTTCCCTCCGAGGGACAGATACGCAGTATTTT
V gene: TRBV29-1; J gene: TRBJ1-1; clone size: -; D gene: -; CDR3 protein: CSVAEGSLNTEAFF; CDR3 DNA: TGCAGCGTTGCCGAGGGCAGTTTGAACACTGAAGCTTTCTTT
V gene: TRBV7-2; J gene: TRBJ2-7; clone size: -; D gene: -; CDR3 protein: CASSLGAERHEQYF; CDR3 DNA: TGTGCCAGCAGCTTAGGGGCAGAAAGGCACGAGCAGTACTTC
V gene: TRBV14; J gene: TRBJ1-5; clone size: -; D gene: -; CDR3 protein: CASSQDLGVGQPQHF; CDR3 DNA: TGTGCCAGCAGCCAAGATTTGGGAGTGGGTCAGCCCCAGCATTTT
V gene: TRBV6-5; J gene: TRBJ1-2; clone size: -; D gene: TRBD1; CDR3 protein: CATRRGGQGYGYTF; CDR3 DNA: TGTGCCACCCGAAGGGGCGGACAGGGCTATGGCTACACCTTC
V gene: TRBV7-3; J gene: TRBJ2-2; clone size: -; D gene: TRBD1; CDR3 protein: CASSGQGDEGTGELFF; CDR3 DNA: TGTGCCAGCAGCGGACAGGGGGATGAGGGCACCGGGGAGCTGTTTTTT
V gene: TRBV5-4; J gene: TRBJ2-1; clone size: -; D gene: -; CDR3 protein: CASSLRTLGYNEQFF; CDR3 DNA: TGTGCCAGCAGCTTGAGGACACTGGGGTACAATGAGCAGTTCTTC
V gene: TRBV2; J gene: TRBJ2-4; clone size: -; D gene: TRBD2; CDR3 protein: CASSEERTSGGAGAKNIQYF; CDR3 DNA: TGTGCCAGCAGTGAAGAAAGGACTAGCGGGGGTGCGGGCGCCAAAAACATTCAGTACTTC
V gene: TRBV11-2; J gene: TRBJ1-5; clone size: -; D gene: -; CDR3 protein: CASSRLAPGQGQPQHF; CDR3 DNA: TGTGCCAGCAGCCGACTCGCTCCAGGGCAAGGGCAGCCCCAGCATTTT
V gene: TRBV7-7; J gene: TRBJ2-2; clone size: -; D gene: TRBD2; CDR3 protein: CASTGGTNTGELFF; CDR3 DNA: TGTGCCAGCACGGGGGGGACGAACACCGGGGAGCTGTTTTTT
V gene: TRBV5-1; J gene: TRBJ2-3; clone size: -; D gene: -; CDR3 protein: CASSLMVSGITTDTQYF; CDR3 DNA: TGCGCCAGCAGCTTGATGGTCTCGGGTATCACCACAGATACGCAGTATTTT
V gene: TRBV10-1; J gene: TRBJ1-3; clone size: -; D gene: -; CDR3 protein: CAPCSGNTIYF; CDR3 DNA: TGCGCCCCCTGTTCTGGAAACACCATATATTTT
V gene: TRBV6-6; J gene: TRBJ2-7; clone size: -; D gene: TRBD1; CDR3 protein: CASSTRDRVYEQYF; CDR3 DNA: TGTGCCAGCAGTACACGGGACAGGGTGTACGAGCAGTACTTC
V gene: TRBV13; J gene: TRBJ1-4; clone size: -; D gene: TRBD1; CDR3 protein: CASSLGGQGDEKLFF; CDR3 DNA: TGTGCCAGCAGCTTAGGGGGACAGGGAGACGAAAAACTGTTTTTT
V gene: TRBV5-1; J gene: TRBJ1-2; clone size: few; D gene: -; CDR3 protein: CASSLPGNYGYTF; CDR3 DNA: TGCGCCAGCAGCTTGCCGGGAAACTATGGCTACACCTTC
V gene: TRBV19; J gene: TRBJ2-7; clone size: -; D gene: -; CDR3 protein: CASSRRMAGPSYEQYF; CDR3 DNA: TGTGCCAGTAGTCGCCGCATGGCGGGCCCGTCCTACGAGCAGTACTTC
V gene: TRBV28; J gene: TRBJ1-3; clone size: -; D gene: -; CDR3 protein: CASRSPTGGSGNTIYF; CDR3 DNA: TGTGCCAGCCGGTCCCCCACGGGGGGCTCTGGAAACACCATATATTTT
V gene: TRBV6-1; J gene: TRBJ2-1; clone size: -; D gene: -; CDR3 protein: CASSESGGGGSYNEQFF; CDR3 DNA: TGTGCCAGCAGTGAATCTGGGGGGGGCGGATCCTACAATGAGCAGTTCTTC
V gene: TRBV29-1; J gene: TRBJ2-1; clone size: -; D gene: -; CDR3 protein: CSVETGLGSYNEQFF; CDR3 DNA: TGCAGCGTTGAAACAGGGCTAGGCTCCTACAATGAGCAGTTCTTC
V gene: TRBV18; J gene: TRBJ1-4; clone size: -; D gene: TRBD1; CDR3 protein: CASSGQGAREKLFF; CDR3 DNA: TGTGCCAGCTCCGGTCAGGGGGCCAGGGAAAAACTGTTTTTT
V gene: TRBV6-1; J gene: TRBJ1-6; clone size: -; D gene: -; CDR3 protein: CASSEQAESPLHF; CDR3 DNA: TGTGCCAGCAGTGAACAGGCAGAATCACCCCTCCACTTT
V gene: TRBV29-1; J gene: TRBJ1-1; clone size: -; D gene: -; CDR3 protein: CSVVRVVNTEAFF; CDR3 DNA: TGCAGCGTGGTCCGGGTGGTGAACACTGAAGCTTTCTTT
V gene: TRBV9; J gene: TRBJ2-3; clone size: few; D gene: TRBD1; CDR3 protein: CASSVARQGSTDTQYF; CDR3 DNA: TGTGCCAGCAGCGTAGCCAGACAGGGTTCCACAGATACGCAGTATTTT
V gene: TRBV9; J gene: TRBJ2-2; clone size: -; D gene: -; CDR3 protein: CASSVGGNTGELFF; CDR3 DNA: TGTGCCAGCAGCGTGGGAGGGAACACCGGGGAGCTGTTTTTT
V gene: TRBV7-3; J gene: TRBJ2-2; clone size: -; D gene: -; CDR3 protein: CASSAGSGELFF; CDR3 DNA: TGTGCCAGCAGCGCAGGGTCCGGGGAGCTGTTTTTT
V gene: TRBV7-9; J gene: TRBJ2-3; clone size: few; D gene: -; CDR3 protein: CASSLAMGGSTDTQYF; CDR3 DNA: TGTGCCAGCAGCTTAGCGATGGGGGGATCCACAGATACGCAGTATTTT
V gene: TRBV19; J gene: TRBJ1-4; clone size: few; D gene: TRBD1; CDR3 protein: CASSQGAREKLFF; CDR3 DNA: TGTGCCAGTAGTCAGGGGGCTCGGGAAAAACTGTTTTTT
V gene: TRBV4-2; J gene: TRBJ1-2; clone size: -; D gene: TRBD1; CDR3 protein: CASSQGQGLGYGYTF; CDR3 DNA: TGTGCCAGCAGCCAAGGACAGGGTCTTGGCTATGGCTACACCTTC
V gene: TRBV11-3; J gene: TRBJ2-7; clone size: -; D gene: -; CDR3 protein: CASSPEDSSSYEQYF; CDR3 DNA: TGTGCCAGCAGCCCAGAAGACAGTTCCTCCTACGAGCAGTACTTC
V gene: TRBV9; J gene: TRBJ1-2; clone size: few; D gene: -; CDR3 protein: CASSVGGDYGYTF; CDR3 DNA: TGTGCCAGCAGCGTTGGTGGAGACTATGGCTACACCTTC
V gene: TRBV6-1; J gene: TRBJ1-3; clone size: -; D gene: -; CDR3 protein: CASAQEATSGNTIYF; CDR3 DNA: TGTGCCAGCGCCCAAGAGGCTACCTCTGGAAACACCATATATTTT
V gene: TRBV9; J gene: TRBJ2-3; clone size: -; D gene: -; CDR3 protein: CASSFPPGADTQYF; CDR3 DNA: TGTGCCAGCAGCTTCCCTCCCGGGGCAGATACGCAGTATTTT
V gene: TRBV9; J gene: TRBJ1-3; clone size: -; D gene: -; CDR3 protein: CASSARDTGNTIYF; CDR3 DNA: TGTGCCAGCAGCGCAAGGGACACGGGAAACACCATATATTTT
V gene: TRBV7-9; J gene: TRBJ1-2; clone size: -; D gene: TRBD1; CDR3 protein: CSSSPGQGGYGYTF; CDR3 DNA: TGTTCCAGCAGCCCCGGACAGGGCGGCTATGGCTACACCTTC
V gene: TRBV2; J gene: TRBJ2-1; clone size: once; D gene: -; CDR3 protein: CASSNEASSYNEQFF; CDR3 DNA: TGTGCCAGCAGTAACGAGGCGAGCTCCTACAATGAGCAGTTCTTC
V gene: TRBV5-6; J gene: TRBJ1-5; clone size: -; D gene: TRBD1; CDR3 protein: CASSAQGAASNQPQHF; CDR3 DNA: TGTGCCAGCAGCGCCCAGGGGGCGGCGAGCAATCAGCCCCAGCATTTT
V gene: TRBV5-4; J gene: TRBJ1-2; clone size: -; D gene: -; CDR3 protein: CASTAPRQLHGYTF; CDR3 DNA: TGTGCCAGCACAGCCCCTAGGCAGCTCCATGGCTACACCTTC
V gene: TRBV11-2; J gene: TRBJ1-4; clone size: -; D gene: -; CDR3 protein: CASSDGVNEKLFF; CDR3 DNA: TGTGCCAGCAGCGACGGAGTTAATGAAAAACTGTTTTTT
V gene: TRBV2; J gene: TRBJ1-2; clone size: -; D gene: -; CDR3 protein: CASSGTDEDYGYTF; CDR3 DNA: TGTGCCAGCAGTGGAACCGACGAGGACTATGGCTACACCTTC
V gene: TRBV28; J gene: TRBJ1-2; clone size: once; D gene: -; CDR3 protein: CASEGSGVSGYTF; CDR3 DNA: TGTGCCAGCGAAGGCTCCGGAGTATCTGGCTACACCTTC
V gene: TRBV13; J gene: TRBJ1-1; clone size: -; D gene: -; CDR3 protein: CASSSGNFGSAPEAFF; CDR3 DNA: TGTGCCAGCAGCTCCGGAAATTTCGGCAGCGCCCCTGAAGCTTTCTTT
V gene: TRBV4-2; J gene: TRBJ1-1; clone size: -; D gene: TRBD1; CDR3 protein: CASSQDGNRGITEAFF; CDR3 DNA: TGTGCCAGCAGCCAAGATGGGAACAGGGGAATCACTGAAGCTTTCTTT